This is a list of T cell receptor beta chains from one sample in a study of blood T cell repertoires in COVID-19. Repertoires were generated with immunoSEQ multiplex PCR, while TCRdb's copy carries only in-frame clones and drops some. The sample yields 150,000 to 200,000 clones, about 90% seen once. The sequenced sample consisted of PBMCs or T cells enriched from blood (not recorded which). These receptors came from a young woman who had recovered from COVID-19. Each CDR3 is given with its conserved first and last residue. D genes are given only for firm matches. Part of the rows lack a size; the others show once, few, many or a class for expanded clones.

v_call	clone_size	j_call	d_call	cdr3_aa	cdr3_nt
TRBV19	NA	TRBJ1-2	NA	CASSIVGTDRYAGYGYTF	TGTGCCAGTAGTATAGTCGGAACAGACCGCTACGCCGGCTATGGCTACACCTTC
TRBV6-5	NA	TRBJ2-5	NA	CASSSSRGTQETQYF	TGTGCCAGCAGTTCCTCCCGGGGTACTCAAGAGACCCAGTACTTC
TRBV10-3	NA	TRBJ1-1	NA	CAISEFNSMEAFF	TGTGCCATCAGTGAGTTCAACAGTATGGAAGCTTTCTTT
TRBV5-1	NA	TRBJ1-1	NA	CASSPLRDRMNTEAFF	TGCGCCAGCAGCCCTCTACGAGACAGAATGAACACTGAAGCTTTCTTT
TRBV7-6	NA	TRBJ2-3	NA	CASSLALAGGTDTQYF	TGTGCCAGCAGCTTAGCGTTGGCAGGGGGCACAGATACGCAGTATTTT
TRBV2	NA	TRBJ1-2	TRBD1	CASRKEQTGDYGYTF	TGTGCCAGCAGGAAGGAGCAGACAGGGGACTATGGCTACACCTTC
TRBV15	NA	TRBJ2-2	NA	CATSRLTRNTGELFF	TGTGCCACCAGCAGGCTTACAAGGAACACCGGGGAGCTGTTTTTT
TRBV27	once	TRBJ1-6	TRBD1	CASSFTGTGSSPLHF	TGTGCCAGCAGTTTCACCGGGACAGGTTCTTCACCCCTCCACTTT
TRBV19	NA	TRBJ2-7	NA	CASKEGSDYEQYF	TGTGCCAGTAAAGAGGGTTCAGACTACGAGCAGTACTTC
TRBV3-1/TRBV3-2	NA	TRBJ2-1	TRBD2	CASSGGPGTSDHNEQFF	TGTGCCAGCAGCGGCGGGCCCGGGACTAGCGATCACAATGAGCAGTTCTTC
TRBV6-5	NA	TRBJ1-4	TRBD1	CASRAQGANEKLFF	TGTGCCAGCAGAGCCCAGGGGGCAAATGAAAAACTGTTTTTT
TRBV11-1	NA	TRBJ1-1	NA	CASSLSGTGNTEAFF	TGTGCCAGCAGCTTAAGCGGGACGGGGAACACTGAAGCTTTCTTT
TRBV12-3/TRBV12-4	NA	TRBJ1-2	TRBD1	CASSLGQNYGYTF	TGTGCCAGCAGTTTGGGACAGAACTATGGCTACACCTTC
TRBV7-3	NA	TRBJ1-1	NA	CASSQQPNTEAFF	TGTGCCAGCAGCCAACAGCCGAACACTGAAGCTTTCTTT
TRBV10-2	NA	TRBJ1-1	NA	CASSDQTTLNTEAFF	TGCGCCAGCAGTGACCAGACTACTCTAAACACTGAAGCTTTCTTT
TRBV4-3	NA	TRBJ1-5	NA	CASSQEGTGDQPQHF	TGCGCCAGCAGCCAAGAGGGAACGGGGGACCAGCCCCAGCATTTT
TRBV9	NA	TRBJ2-2	NA	CASSDRQAPSNTGELFF	TGTGCCAGCAGCGACCGACAGGCCCCGTCGAACACCGGGGAGCTGTTTTTT
TRBV6-5	NA	TRBJ1-2	NA	CATIPGVYNSYTF	TGTGCCACCATTCCCGGGGTCTATAATAGCTACACCTTC
TRBV18	NA	TRBJ1-5	NA	CASSPLSSNQPQHF	TGTGCCAGCTCACCACTGAGTAGCAATCAGCCCCAGCATTTT
TRBV6-2/TRBV6-3	NA	TRBJ2-7	NA	CASSTTGTIYEQYF	TGTGCCAGCAGTACAACCGGGACAATCTACGAGCAGTACTTC
TRBV7-2	NA	TRBJ2-5	NA	CASSLARNGGPETQYF	TGTGCCAGCAGCTTAGCGCGAAACGGGGGGCCCGAGACCCAGTACTTC